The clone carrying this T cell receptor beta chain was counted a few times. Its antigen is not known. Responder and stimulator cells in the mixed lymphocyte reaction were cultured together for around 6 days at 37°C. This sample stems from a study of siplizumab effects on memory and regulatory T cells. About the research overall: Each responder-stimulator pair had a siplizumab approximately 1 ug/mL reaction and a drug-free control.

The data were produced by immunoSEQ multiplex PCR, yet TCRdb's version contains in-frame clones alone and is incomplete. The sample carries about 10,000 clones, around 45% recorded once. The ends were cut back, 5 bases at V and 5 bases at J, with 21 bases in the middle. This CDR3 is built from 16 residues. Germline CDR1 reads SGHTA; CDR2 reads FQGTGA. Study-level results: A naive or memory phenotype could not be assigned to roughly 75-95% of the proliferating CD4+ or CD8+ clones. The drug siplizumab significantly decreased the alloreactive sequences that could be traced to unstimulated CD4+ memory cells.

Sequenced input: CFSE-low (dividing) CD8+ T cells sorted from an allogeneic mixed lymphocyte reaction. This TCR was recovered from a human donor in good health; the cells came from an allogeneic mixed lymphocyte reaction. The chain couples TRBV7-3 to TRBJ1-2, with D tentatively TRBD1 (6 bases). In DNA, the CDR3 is TGTGCCAGCAGCGGTACGGGACATCCGAGTTGGTATGGCTACACCTTC. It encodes CASSGTGHPSWYGYTF.